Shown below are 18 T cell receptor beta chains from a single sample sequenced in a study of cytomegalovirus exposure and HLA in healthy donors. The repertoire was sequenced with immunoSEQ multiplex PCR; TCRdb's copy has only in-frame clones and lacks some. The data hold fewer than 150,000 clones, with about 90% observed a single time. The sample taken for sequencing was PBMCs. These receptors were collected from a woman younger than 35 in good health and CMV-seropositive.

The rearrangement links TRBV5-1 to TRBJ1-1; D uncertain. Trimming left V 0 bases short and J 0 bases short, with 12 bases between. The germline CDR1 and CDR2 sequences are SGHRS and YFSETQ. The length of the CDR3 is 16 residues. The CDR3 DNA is TGCGCCAGCAGCTTGGATGGCGCAGGCGTGAACACTGAAGCTTTCTTT. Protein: CASSLDGAGVNTEAFF.

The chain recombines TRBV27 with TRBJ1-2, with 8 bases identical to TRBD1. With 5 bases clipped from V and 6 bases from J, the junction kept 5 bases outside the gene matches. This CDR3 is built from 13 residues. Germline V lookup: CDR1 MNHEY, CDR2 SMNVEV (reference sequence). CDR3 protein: CASSRTGMNGYTF. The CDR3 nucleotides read TGTGCCAGCAGTCGGACAGGGATGAATGGCTACACCTTC.

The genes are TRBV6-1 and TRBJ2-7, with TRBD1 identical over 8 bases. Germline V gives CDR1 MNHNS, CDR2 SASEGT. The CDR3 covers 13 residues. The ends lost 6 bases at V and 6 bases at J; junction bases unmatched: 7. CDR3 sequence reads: CASSIKQGVEQYF. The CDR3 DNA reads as TGTGCCAGCAGCATAAAACAGGGGGTCGAGCAGTACTTC.

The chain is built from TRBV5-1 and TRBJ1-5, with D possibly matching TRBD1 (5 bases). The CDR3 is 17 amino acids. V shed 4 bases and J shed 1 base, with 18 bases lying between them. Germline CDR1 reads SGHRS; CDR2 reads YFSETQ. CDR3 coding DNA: TGCGCCAGCAGCACACGACCTACAGGAATAAGCAATCAGCCCCAGCATTTT. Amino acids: CASSTRPTGISNQPQHF.

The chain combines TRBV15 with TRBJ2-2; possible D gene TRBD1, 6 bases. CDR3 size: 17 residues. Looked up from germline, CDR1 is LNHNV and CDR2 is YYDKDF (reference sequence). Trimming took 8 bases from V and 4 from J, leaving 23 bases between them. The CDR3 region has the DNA TGTGCCACCTGTGAGATAGGGGGAACCCCCCTCACCGGGGAGCTGTTTTTT. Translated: CATCEIGGTPLTGELFF.

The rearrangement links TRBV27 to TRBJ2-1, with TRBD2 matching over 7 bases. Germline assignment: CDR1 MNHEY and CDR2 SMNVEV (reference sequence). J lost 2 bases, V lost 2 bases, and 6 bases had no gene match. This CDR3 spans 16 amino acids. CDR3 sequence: CASSLGAGTTYNEQFF. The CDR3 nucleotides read TGTGCCAGCAGTTTAGGGGCCGGGACTACCTACAATGAGCAGTTCTTC.

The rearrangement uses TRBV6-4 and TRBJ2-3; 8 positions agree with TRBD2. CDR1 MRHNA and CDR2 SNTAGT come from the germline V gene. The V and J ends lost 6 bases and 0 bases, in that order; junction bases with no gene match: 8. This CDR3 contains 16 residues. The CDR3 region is CASREIAGGSTDTQYF. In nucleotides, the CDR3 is TGTGCCAGCAGAGAAATTGCGGGAGGAAGCACAGATACGCAGTATTTT.

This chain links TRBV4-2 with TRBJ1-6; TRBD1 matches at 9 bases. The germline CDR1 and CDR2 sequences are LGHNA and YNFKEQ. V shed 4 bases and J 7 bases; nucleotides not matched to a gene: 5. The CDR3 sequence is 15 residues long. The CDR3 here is CASSRDGQGNSPLHF. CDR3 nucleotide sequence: TGTGCCAGCAGCCGTGACGGACAGGGGAATTCACCCCTCCACTTT.

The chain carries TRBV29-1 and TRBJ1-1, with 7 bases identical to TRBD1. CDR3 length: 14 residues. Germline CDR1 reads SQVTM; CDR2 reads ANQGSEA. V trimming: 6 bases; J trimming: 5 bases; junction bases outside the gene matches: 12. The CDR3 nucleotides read TGCAGCGTCTCGACAGGGTTGTTTGGGACTGAAGCTTTCTTT. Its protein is CSVSTGLFGTEAFF.

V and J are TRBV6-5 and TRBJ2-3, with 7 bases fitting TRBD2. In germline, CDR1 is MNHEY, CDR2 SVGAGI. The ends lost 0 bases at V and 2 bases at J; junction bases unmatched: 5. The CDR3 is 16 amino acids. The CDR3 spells CASSYSERGDTDTQYF. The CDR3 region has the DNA TGTGCCAGCAGTTACTCGGAACGGGGGGACACAGATACGCAGTATTTT.

DNA for the CDR3: TGTGCCAGCAGTTCTTACCCTCGGGACAGGGGAAATGGCTACACCTTC. It codes for CASSSYPRDRGNGYTF. V is TRBV28 and J is TRBJ1-2; 10 nucleotides match TRBD1. CDR1 is MDHEN, CDR2 SYDVKM, per germline. V lost 4 bases to trimming and J lost 6 bases; unmatched junction nucleotides: 11. The CDR3 length is 16 residues.

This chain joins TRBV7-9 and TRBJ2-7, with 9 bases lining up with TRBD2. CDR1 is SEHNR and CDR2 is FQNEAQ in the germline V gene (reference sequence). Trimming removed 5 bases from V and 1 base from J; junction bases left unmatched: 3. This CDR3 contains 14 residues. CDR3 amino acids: CASSPTSGSYEQYF. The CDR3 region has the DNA TGTGCCAGCAGCCCAACTAGCGGGTCCTACGAGCAGTACTTC.

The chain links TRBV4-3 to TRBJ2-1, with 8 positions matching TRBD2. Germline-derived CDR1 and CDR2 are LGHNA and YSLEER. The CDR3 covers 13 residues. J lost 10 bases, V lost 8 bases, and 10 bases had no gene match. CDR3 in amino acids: CASSGGDLWEQFF. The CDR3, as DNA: TGCGCCAGCTCCGGGGGGGACCTCTGGGAGCAGTTCTTC.

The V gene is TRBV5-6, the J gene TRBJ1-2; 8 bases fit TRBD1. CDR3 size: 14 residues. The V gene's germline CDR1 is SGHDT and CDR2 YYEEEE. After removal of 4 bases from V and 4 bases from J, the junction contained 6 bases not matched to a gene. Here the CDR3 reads CASSVDRDLYGYTF. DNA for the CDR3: TGTGCCAGCAGCGTGGACAGGGATCTCTATGGCTACACCTTC.

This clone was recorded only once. DNA for the CDR3: TGTGCTAGTGGTTTAACGGGAGGAAGGGGCAATGAGCAGTTCTTC. Translated, it gives CASGLTGGRGNEQFF. The V call is TRBV12-5, the J call TRBJ2-1; 7 bases match TRBD2. The CDR3 totals 15 residues. CDR1 and CDR2 from the germline V gene are LGHNT and FRNRAP. Unmatched junction bases numbered 8, after V lost 3 bases and J lost 6 bases.

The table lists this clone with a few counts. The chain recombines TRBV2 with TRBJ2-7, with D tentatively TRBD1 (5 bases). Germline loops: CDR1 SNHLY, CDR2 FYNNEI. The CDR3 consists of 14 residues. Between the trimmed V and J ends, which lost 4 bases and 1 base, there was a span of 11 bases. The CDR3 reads CASSVGAVSYEQYF. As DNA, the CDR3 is TGTGCCAGCAGTGTAGGGGCAGTTTCCTACGAGCAGTACTTC.

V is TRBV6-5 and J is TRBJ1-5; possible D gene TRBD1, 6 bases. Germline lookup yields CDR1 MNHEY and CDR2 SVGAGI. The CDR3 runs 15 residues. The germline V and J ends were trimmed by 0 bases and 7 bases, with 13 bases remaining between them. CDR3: CASSYSGGGHQPQHF. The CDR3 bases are TGTGCCAGCAGTTACTCGGGCGGGGGCCACCAGCCCCAGCATTTT.

The CDR3 DNA is TGTGCCAGTAGTATCGTCCCGACAGGGGAAAAACTGTTTTTT. Protein product: CASSIVPTGEKLFF. The V and J genes are TRBV19 and TRBJ1-4, with 7 bases matching TRBD1. After removal of 3 bases from V and 8 bases from J, the junction contained 6 bases not matched to a gene. Germline-derived CDR1 and CDR2 are LNHDA and SQIVND (reference sequence). The CDR3 runs to 14 residues.